This T cell receptor (beta chain) derives from a study of blood T cell repertoires in COVID-19. Across the whole study: PBMCs, B-cell-depleted T cells, or T cells were the source of the cDNA or gDNA that made up the material.

This CDR3 spans 14 amino acids. CDR1 is SGHDT, CDR2 YYEEEE, per germline. The trim removed 4 bases at V and 9 bases at J, leaving 6 bases unmatched. The repertoire was sequenced with immunoSEQ multiplex PCR; TCRdb's copy has only in-frame clones and lacks some. This table holds about 180,000 clones, approximately 86% found once. The chain joins TRBV5-6 to TRBJ2-4; the match to TRBD2 covers 11 bases. This TCR was recovered from a man over 45 with active or convalescent COVID-19. The sequencing input was peripheral blood. The CDR3 protein is CASSSSGGAIIQYF. CDR3 DNA: TGTGCCAGCAGCAGTAGCGGGGGGGCGATCATTCAGTACTTC.